Below, 6 T cell receptor beta chains from the same sample are listed, as sequenced in a study of blood T cell repertoires in COVID-19. Here immunoSEQ multiplex PCR was the method, and the copy in TCRdb shows in-frame clones only, minus some. The table has more than 85,000 clones, roughly 90% seen once. The sample taken for sequencing was peripheral blood. Receptor source: a human donor with COVID-19, enrolled during active disease. The donor label of this sample is uncertain.

DNA of the CDR3: TGCAGCGTTAGGGACAGGGGTGAGGGACAGCCCCAGCATTTT. As protein: CSVRDRGEGQPQHF. V is TRBV29-1 and J is TRBJ1-5, with 10 bases fitting TRBD1. Germline V gene sequence: CDR1 SQVTM, CDR2 ANQGSEA. The CDR3 totals 14 residues. Losses at the gene ends were 5 bases for V and 7 bases for J; bases not matched to a gene: 8.

The gene calls are TRBV9 and TRBJ2-5; D possibly corresponds to TRBD1 (5 bases). In germline, CDR1 is SGDLS, CDR2 YYNGEE. The CDR3 is made up of 15 amino acids. The V and J ends lost 0 bases and 5 bases respectively, with 14 bases between them. The CDR3 spells CASSVGRQGVETQYF. The CDR3 nucleotides read TGTGCCAGCAGCGTAGGAAGGCAGGGTGTCGAGACCCAGTACTTC.

This CDR3 is CASGFSTDTQYF. The CDR3 DNA is TGTGCTAGTGGCTTTAGCACAGATACGCAGTATTTT. This chain connects TRBV12-5 to TRBJ2-3; D remains ambiguous. Germline lookup yields CDR1 LGHNT and CDR2 FRNRAP. This CDR3 contains 12 residues. V lost 6 bases to trimming and J lost 0 bases, with 4 bases between them.

The chain uses TRBV19 and TRBJ1-1; 9 bases match TRBD1. The CDR3 spans 15 residues. Germline assignment: CDR1 LNHDA and CDR2 SQIVND (reference sequence). After removal of 0 bases from V and 5 bases from J, the junction contained 4 bases not matched to a gene. DNA for the CDR3: TGTGCCAGTAGTATAGATACAGGGGGCTTAACTGAAGCTTTCTTT. It translates to CASSIDTGGLTEAFF.

This clone was recorded a few times. The chain is built from TRBV5-4 and TRBJ2-1, with D possibly TRBD1 on 6 matching bases. This CDR3 spans 14 amino acids. Germline V CDR1 and CDR2: SGHNT, YYREEE (reference sequence). V lost 6 bases to trimming and J lost 5 bases, with 15 bases between them. Here the CDR3 reads CASNPGQLNNEQFF. The CDR3 region has the DNA TGTGCCAGCAACCCGGGACAACTAAACAATGAGCAGTTCTTC.

This chain's CDR3 is CASSWPGQSTDTQYF. DNA of the CDR3: TGTGCCAGCAGTTGGCCGGGACAGAGCACAGATACGCAGTATTTT. The V call is TRBV6-6, the J call TRBJ2-3; 7 bases map to TRBD1. V lost 4 bases, J lost 0 bases, and 4 bases stayed unmatched. Germline V gives CDR1 MNHNY, CDR2 SVGAGI (reference sequence). This CDR3 spans 15 amino acids.